The clone carrying this T cell receptor beta chain was found a few times. Each CDR3 protein is one row after TCRdb ran MiXCR on the 5' RACE reads. The data contain some 66,000 distinct CDR3 sequences, around 13% of them singletons. This sample stems from a study of early T cells in non-severe SARS-CoV-2 infection. V lost 6 bases, J lost 1 base, and 6 bases lay in between. Looked up from germline, CDR1 is MNHEY and CDR2 is SVGAGI. This CDR3 spans 12 amino acids. This sequence was found in an adult who was a healthcare worker with PCR-confirmed SARS-CoV-2 infection or an uninfected control (not recorded which). The genes are TRBV6-5 and TRBJ2-5; D is perhaps TRBD2 (6 bases). The sample taken for sequencing was whole blood. The CDR3 DNA is TGTGCCAGCAGGGGACTCCAAGAGACCCAGTACTTC. Protein: CASRGLQETQYF.